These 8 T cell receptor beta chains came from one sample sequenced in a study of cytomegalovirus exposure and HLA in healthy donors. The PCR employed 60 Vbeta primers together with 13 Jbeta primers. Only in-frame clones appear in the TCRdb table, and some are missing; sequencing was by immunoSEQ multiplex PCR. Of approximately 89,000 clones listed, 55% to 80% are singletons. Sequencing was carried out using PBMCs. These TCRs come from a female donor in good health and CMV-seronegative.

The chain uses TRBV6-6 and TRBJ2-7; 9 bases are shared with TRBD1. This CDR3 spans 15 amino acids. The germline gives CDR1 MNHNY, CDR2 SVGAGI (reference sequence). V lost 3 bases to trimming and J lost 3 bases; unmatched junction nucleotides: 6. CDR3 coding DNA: TGTGCCAGCAGTTATTCACCGGGACAGGGCTACGAGCAGTACTTC. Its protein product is CASSYSPGQGYEQYF.

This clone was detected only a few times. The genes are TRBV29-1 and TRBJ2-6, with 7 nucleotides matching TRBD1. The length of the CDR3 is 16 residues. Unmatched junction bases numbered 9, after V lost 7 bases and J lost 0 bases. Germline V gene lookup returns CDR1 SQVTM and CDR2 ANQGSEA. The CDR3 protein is CSALGTDSSGANVLTF. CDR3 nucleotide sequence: TGCAGCGCGCTTGGGACAGATAGCTCTGGGGCCAACGTCCTGACTTTC.

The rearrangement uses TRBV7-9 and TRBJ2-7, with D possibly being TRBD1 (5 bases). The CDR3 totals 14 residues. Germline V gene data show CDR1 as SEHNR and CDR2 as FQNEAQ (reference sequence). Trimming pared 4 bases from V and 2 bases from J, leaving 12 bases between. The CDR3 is CASSSASGTYEQYF. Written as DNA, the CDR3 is TGTGCCAGCAGCTCAGCCTCAGGGACCTACGAGCAGTACTTC.

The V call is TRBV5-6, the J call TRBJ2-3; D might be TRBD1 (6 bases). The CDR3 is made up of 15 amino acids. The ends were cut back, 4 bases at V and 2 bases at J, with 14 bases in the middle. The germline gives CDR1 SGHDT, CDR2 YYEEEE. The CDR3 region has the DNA TGTGCCAGCAGCCAGACCCGGGACAACACAGATACGCAGTATTTT. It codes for CASSQTRDNTDTQYF.

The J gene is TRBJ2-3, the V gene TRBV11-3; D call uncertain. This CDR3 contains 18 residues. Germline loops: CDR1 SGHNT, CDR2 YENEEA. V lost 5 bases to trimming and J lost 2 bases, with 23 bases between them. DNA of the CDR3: TGTGCCAGCAGCCATAGCCCCTGGAGAGTCACTTCCACAGATACGCAGTATTTT. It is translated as CASSHSPWRVTSTDTQYF.

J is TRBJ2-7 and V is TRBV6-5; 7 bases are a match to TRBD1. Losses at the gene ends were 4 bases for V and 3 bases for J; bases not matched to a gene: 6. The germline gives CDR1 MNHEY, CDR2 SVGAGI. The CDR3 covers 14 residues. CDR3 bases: TGTGCCAGCAGTTCCCACCGGGACAGCTACGAGCAGTACTTC. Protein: CASSSHRDSYEQYF.

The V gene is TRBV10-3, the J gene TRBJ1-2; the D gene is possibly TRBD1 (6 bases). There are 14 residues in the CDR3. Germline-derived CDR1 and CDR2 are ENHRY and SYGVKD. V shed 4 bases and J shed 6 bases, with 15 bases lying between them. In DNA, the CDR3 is TGTGCCATCAGTGTACTGGGGGCGCAGGATGGCTACACCTTC. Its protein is CAISVLGAQDGYTF.

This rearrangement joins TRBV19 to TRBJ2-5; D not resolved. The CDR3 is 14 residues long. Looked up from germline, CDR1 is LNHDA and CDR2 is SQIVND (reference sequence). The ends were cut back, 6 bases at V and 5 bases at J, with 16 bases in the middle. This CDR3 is CASSSDSILETQYF. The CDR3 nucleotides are TGTGCCAGTAGCTCCGACTCAATACTGGAGACCCAGTACTTC.